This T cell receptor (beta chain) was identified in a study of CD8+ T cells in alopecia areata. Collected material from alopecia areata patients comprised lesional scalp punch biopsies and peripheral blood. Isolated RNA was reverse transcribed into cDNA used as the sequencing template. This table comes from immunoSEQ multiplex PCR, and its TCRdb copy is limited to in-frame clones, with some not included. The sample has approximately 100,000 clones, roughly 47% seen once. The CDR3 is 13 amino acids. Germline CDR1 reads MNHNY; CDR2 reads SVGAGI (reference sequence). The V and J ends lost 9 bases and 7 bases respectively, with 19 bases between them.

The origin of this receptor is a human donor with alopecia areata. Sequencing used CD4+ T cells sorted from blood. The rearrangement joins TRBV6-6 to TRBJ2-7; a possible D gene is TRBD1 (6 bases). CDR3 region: CASTTGTVWEQYF. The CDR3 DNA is TGTGCCAGTACAACAGGGACCGTTTGGGAGCAGTACTTC.